One and the same sample provided the 17 T cell receptor beta chains below, sequenced in a study of T-cell reconstitution after alpha-beta-depleted transplantation in children. The TCRbeta library was prepared with unique molecular identifiers. TCRdb fed the PCR reads into MiXCR, producing one record per CDR3 protein. The data hold about 500,000 distinct CDR3 sequences, with approximately 29% observed a single time. The sample here was PBMCs from the stem cell graft donor, taken from the stem cell graft. The receptors here all came from a human donor who donated a stem cell graft to a child with aplastic anemia.

This clonotype was detected only a few times. The gene calls are TRBV18 and TRBJ2-3; TRBD2 agrees at 9 bases. Germline values: CDR1 KGHSH, CDR2 LQKENI. J gave up 6 bases and V 2 bases, and 3 bases lay outside the gene matches. This CDR3 has 14 amino acids. The CDR3: CASSPTSGQDTQYF. In DNA, the CDR3 is TGTGCCAGCTCACCAACTAGCGGGCAGGATACGCAGTATTTT.

The V and J genes are TRBV29-1 and TRBJ2-4; the D call may be TRBD1 or TRBD2 (5 bases each). CDR1 is SQVTM, CDR2 ANQGSEA, per germline. This CDR3 has 13 amino acids. Trimming took off 7 bases at V and 6 bases at J, with 16 bases between the two ends. The CDR3 region is CSAATGTTNIQYF. In DNA form, the CDR3 reads TGCAGCGCCGCAACCGGGACCACAAACATTCAGTACTTC.

This clonotype was detected a few times. The CDR3 DNA is TGCGCCAGCAGCCTCGGACATTCCCAGGCCATCCCCTACGAGCAGTACGTC. Translation gives CASSLGHSQAIPYEQYV. This chain connects TRBV5-1 to TRBJ2-7, with D tentatively TRBD1 (5 bases). The CDR3 loop spans 17 amino acids. The V end lost 4 bases, the J end lost 2 bases, and 22 bases lay between the germline ends. CDR1 and CDR2 (germline): SGHRS, YFSETQ.

The chain recombines TRBV27 with TRBJ1-2; D gene uncertain. V gave up 3 bases and J gave up 4 bases, with 9 bases separating them. Germline CDR1 is MNHEY and CDR2 is SMNVEV (reference sequence). The CDR3 runs to 13 residues. The CDR3 sequence is CASSFRAGYGYTF. The CDR3 DNA reads as TGTGCCAGCAGTTTTAGGGCTGGCTATGGCTACACCTTC.

There are a few counts of this clonotype. The genes are TRBV29-1 and TRBJ2-7; TRBD2 agrees at 7 bases. The CDR3 has 12 residues. The germline CDR1 and CDR2 sequences are SQVTM and ANQGSEA. V lost 5 bases to trimming and J lost 4 bases; unmatched junction nucleotides: 5. The DNA of the CDR3 is TGCAGCGTTAGCGGGACGCAGTACGAGCAGTACTTC. Protein sequence: CSVSGTQYEQYF.

This clonotype has a handful of counts. This chain connects TRBV12-3 or TRBV12-4 to TRBJ2-5; 7 bases align to TRBD1. The V and J ends lost 6 bases and 5 bases, in that order; junction bases with no gene match: 6. The CDR3 spans 13 residues. DNA for the CDR3: TGTGCCAGCAGGACGACAGGGATCGAGACCCAGTACTTC. This translates into CASRTTGIETQYF.

This clonotype was picked up many times. The genes are TRBV28 and TRBJ2-1, with 7 bases identical to TRBD1. Germline CDR1 and CDR2: MDHEN and SYDVKM. There are 14 residues in the CDR3. J lost 6 bases, V lost 6 bases, and 8 bases had no gene match. The CDR3 sequence is CASSDRQGRNEQFF. Here the CDR3 DNA reads TGTGCCAGCAGCGATCGACAGGGTCGCAATGAGCAGTTCTTC. The complete variable domain, with remaining parts taken from reference TRBV28 and TRBJ2-1, reads DVKVTQSSRYLVKRTGEKVFLECVQDMDHENMFWYRQDPGLGLRLIYFSYDVKMKEKGDIPEGYSVSREKKERFSLILESASTNQTSMYLCASSDRQGRNEQFFGPGTRLTVL.

This sequence joins TRBV20-1 and TRBJ2-1; weak D call: TRBD1 (6 bases). From germline, CDR1 is DFQATT and CDR2 SNEGSKA (reference sequence). CDR3 length equals 12 residues. Trimming took off 3 bases at V and 6 bases at J, with 9 bases between the two ends. The CDR3 reads CSASRGFNEQFF. The DNA for the CDR3 is TGCAGTGCTAGTAGGGGGTTCAATGAGCAGTTCTTC.

The V call is TRBV15, the J call TRBJ2-3, with D possibly being TRBD2 (5 bases). This CDR3 comprises 13 residues. Trimming removed 5 bases at V and 2 bases at J, with 8 bases between. Per germline, CDR1 LNHNV and CDR2 YYDKDF (reference sequence). The CDR3 nucleotides are TGTGCCACCAGCGCGCGGGTCACAGATACGCAGTATTTT. The encoded protein is CATSARVTDTQYF.

This chain connects TRBV4-3 to TRBJ2-5; tentative D call: TRBD2 (5 bases). The CDR3 runs to 15 residues. V was cut by 0 bases and J by 6 bases, with 14 bases left in between. Germline assignment: CDR1 LGHNA and CDR2 YSLEER. CDR3 in amino acids: CASSQDRDNRKTQYF. DNA of the CDR3: TGCGCCAGCAGCCAAGATCGGGATAATCGGAAGACCCAGTACTTC.

This clonotype has a handful of counts. V and J are TRBV5-6 and TRBJ2-5, with D maybe TRBD2 (6 bases). This CDR3 contains 13 residues. Germline values: CDR1 SGHDT, CDR2 YYEEEE. V was shortened by 2 bases and J by 5 bases, with 10 bases between the two germline ends. CDR3 bases: TGTGCCAGCAGCTTACGGAGCGGGGAGACCCAGTACTTC. It translates to CASSLRSGETQYF.

This clonotype was observed a handful of times. CDR3 DNA: TGTGCTAGTGGTTTGATATACGCGGGTTTGGCAGGGGAACTGTTTTTT. Protein sequence: CASGLIYAGLAGELFF. This chain uses TRBV12-5 with TRBJ1-4, with D tentatively TRBD1 (6 bases). V was pared by 2 bases and J by 12 bases, with 22 bases between. CDR1 is LGHNT and CDR2 is FRNRAP in the germline V gene. The CDR3 loop spans 16 amino acids.

The rearrangement uses TRBV13 and TRBJ2-3, with 10 bases fitting TRBD2. Per the germline V gene, CDR1 is PRHDT and CDR2 is FYEKMQ (reference sequence). The V segment lost 8 bases and the J segment 4 bases; nucleotides outside the gene matches: 6. This CDR3 contains 14 residues. The CDR3 reads CASEEREGPDTQYF. The CDR3 DNA reads TGTGCCAGCGAAGAGCGGGAGGGCCCAGATACGCAGTATTTT.

The J gene is TRBJ2-5, the V gene TRBV12-3 or TRBV12-4; D gene unclear. The CDR3 runs to 14 residues. Trimming shortened V by 3 bases and J by 7 bases, and 15 bases separated the two germline ends. CDR3 nucleotide sequence: TGTGCCAGCAGTTTTCAATCTGCGGCTGGGACCCAGTACTTC. This gives the protein CASSFQSAAGTQYF.

The gene calls are TRBV12-3 or TRBV12-4 and TRBJ1-5, with 7 bases aligning to TRBD1. V was clipped by 3 bases and J by 4 bases; unmatched bases: 6. The CDR3 sequence is 15 residues long. The CDR3 nucleotides read TGTGCCAGCAGTTTCGCGACAGGGAAAAATCAGCCCCAGCATTTT. It translates to CASSFATGKNQPQHF.

V and J are TRBV7-2 and TRBJ2-7; no clear D gene. Trimming shortened V by 0 bases and J by 0 bases, and 12 bases separated the two germline ends. The germline V gene has CDR1 SGHTA and CDR2 FQGNSA. CDR3 size: 16 residues. The CDR3 protein is CASSLAATLSSYEQYF. Written as DNA, the CDR3 is TGTGCCAGCAGCTTAGCTGCAACTTTGAGCTCCTACGAGCAGTACTTC.

The CDR3 protein is CAISERGAGVTEAFF. CDR3 DNA sequence: TGTGCCATCAGTGAGAGGGGGGCCGGAGTCACTGAAGCTTTCTTT. V and J are TRBV10-3 and TRBJ1-1, with D perhaps matching TRBD1 (6 bases). The CDR3 loop spans 15 amino acids. Trimming took off 2 bases at V and 4 bases at J, with 14 bases between the two ends. Germline loops: CDR1 ENHRY, CDR2 SYGVKD.